The next 16 T cell receptor beta chains were all read from a single sample in a study of response to subunit inactivated influenza vaccine. TCRdb reprocessed the RT-PCR reads via MiXCR and lists one record per CDR3 protein. This table has around 570,000 distinct CDR3 sequences, 10% to 12% appearing once. The sample was also linked to a second study, of T cells expressing NK-cell markers. That publication notes: The authors generated TCR beta cDNA through 5'RACE template switching with UMIs.

The sequencing here drew on PBMCs from blood, taken on the day of vaccination. The receptors were gathered from a man aged 45-65 years who received an inactivated influenza vaccine.

This clonotype was counted ten times or more. This sequence joins TRBV7-6 and TRBJ2-7; the match to TRBD1 covers 9 bases. Per the germline V gene, CDR1 is SGHVS and CDR2 is FNYEAQ. The CDR3 spans 16 residues. J gave up 2 bases and V 5 bases, and 10 bases lay outside the gene matches. The DNA of the CDR3 is TGTGCCAGCAGCCCTAGCCTGGGACAGGGAACCTACGAGCAGTACTTC. Its protein is CASSPSLGQGTYEQYF.

The rearrangement links TRBV3-1 to TRBJ1-1; D ambiguous. The CDR3 runs to 16 residues. The germline V gene has CDR1 LGHDT and CDR2 YNNKEL (reference sequence). V was pared by 0 bases and J by 0 bases, with 11 bases between. The CDR3 sequence is CASSQDLRRVNTEAFF. The CDR3 DNA reads TGTGCCAGCAGCCAAGACCTTAGACGGGTGAACACTGAAGCTTTCTTT.

In this sample, this clonotype turned up a few times. J is TRBJ2-2 and V is TRBV6-2 or TRBV6-3; D perhaps matches TRBD1 (5 bases). V was shortened by 8 bases and J by 4 bases, with 11 bases between the two germline ends. Germline CDR1 is MNHEY and CDR2 is SVGEGT. CDR3 length equals 13 residues. As DNA, the CDR3 is TGTGCCAGCCGCGTAACAGGCACCGGGGAGCTGTTTTTT. Encoded protein: CASRVTGTGELFF.

The genes are TRBV9 and TRBJ1-6; possible D gene TRBD1, 6 bases. Looked up from germline, CDR1 is SGDLS and CDR2 is YYNGEE. Trimming cost V 3 bases and J 8 bases, with 15 bases left between them. The CDR3 runs 15 residues. DNA of the CDR3: TGTGCCAGCAGCGCAACACAGGGTCCCTATTCACCCCTCCACTTT. Encoded protein: CASSATQGPYSPLHF.

The table lists this clonotype with a few counts. The V and J genes are TRBV7-2 and TRBJ2-1; possible D gene TRBD2, 6 bases. The V gene lost 2 bases and the J gene lost 6 bases, with 14 bases spanning the gap. This CDR3 comprises 15 residues. CDR1 and CDR2 from the germline V gene are SGHTA and FQGNSA. Written as DNA, the CDR3 is TGTGCCAGCAGCTTAATGGGGGGTGGAACCAATGAGCAGTTCTTC. Translated: CASSLMGGGTNEQFF.

This clonotype was detected only a few times. The chain is built from TRBV5-5 and TRBJ1-5; 7 bases agree with TRBD1. The J segment lost 4 bases and the V segment lost 4 bases, leaving 8 bases of the junction unmatched. The CDR3 is 15 residues long. CDR1 and CDR2 from the germline V gene are SGHKS and YYEKEE (reference sequence). The CDR3 is CASSTRQGRNQPQHF. In nucleotides, the CDR3 is TGTGCCAGCAGCACAAGACAGGGAAGGAATCAGCCCCAGCATTTT. The complete variable domain, with remaining parts taken from reference TRBV5-5 and TRBJ1-5, reads DAGVTQSPTHLIKTRGQQVTLRCSPISGHKSVSWYQQVLGQGPQFIFQYYEKEERGRGNFPDRFSARQFPNYSSELNVNALLLGDSALYLCASSTRQGRNQPQHFGDGTRLSIL.

This sequence joins TRBV5-1 and TRBJ2-7, with D perhaps TRBD2 (5 bases). Germline V gene sequence: CDR1 SGHRS, CDR2 YFSETQ. V was shortened by 4 bases and J by 4 bases, with 12 bases between the two germline ends. The CDR3 runs to 13 residues. CDR3 loop: CASSPREGYEQYF. Here the CDR3 DNA reads TGCGCCAGCAGCCCCCGCGAGGGATACGAGCAGTACTTC.

This clonotype was seen more than once but under ten times. This rearrangement joins TRBV20-1 to TRBJ2-2; no clear D. Trimming shortened V by 4 bases and J by 0 bases, and 12 bases separated the two germline ends. CDR1 DFQATT and CDR2 SNEGSKA come from the germline V gene (reference sequence). The CDR3 covers 15 residues. In DNA, the CDR3 is TGCAGTGCTACCTATTCCCGGGCGAACACCGGGGAGCTGTTTTTT. It codes for CSATYSRANTGELFF.

This clonotype was found a few times. V usage is TRBV28 and J usage is TRBJ1-4; 8 nucleotides match TRBD1. Losses at the gene ends were 3 bases for V and 6 bases for J; bases not matched to a gene: 6. Germline CDR1 reads MDHEN; CDR2 reads SYDVKM. The CDR3 runs 15 residues. The CDR3 bases are TGTGCCAGCAGTTTGGGACAGGCCACCCATGAAAAACTGTTTTTT. This translates into CASSLGQATHEKLFF.

Only a few counts were recorded for this clonotype. The CDR3 DNA reads as TGCAGCGTTACCTCGGGGGCCCCAAACACAGATACGCAGTATTTT. Encoded protein: CSVTSGAPNTDTQYF. The chain couples TRBV29-1 to TRBJ2-3, with D perhaps being TRBD1 or TRBD2 (6 bases each). There are 15 residues in the CDR3. Trimming left V 5 bases short and J 2 bases short, with 17 bases between. Germline V CDR1 and CDR2: SQVTM, ANQGSEA.

The CDR3 DNA reads as TGCGCCAGCAGCCAAGATGGCAGGGCCACCGGGGAGCTGTTTTTT. Translating it yields CASSQDGRATGELFF. The chain couples TRBV4-1 to TRBJ2-2, with D perhaps matching TRBD1 (5 bases). The CDR3 totals 15 residues. The germline V gene encodes CDR1 MGHRA and CDR2 YSYEKL. V was clipped by 0 bases and J by 4 bases, with 9 bases between them.

This clonotype was counted only a few times. The chain combines TRBV24-1 with TRBJ2-1; D might be TRBD2 (6 bases). CDR1 and CDR2 (germline): KGHDR, SFDVKD. This CDR3 region has 15 residues. Trimming pared 5 bases from V and 8 bases from J, leaving 18 bases between. CDR3 nucleotides: TGTGCCACCAGTGGACTGGGACTGCCTATGGATGAGCAGTTCTTC. Translation: CATSGLGLPMDEQFF.

In its sample, this clonotype was seen many times. This chain uses TRBV11-2 with TRBJ2-3; no reliable D call. V lost 0 bases, J lost 3 bases, and 4 bases lay in between. This CDR3 contains 13 residues. Per the germline V gene, CDR1 is SGHAT and CDR2 is FQNNGV. The CDR3 DNA is TGTGCCAGCAGCTTAGACCTGACAGATACGCAGTATTTT. Protein product: CASSLDLTDTQYF.

J is TRBJ2-7 and V is TRBV11-2; no clear D gene. Germline V gene lookup returns CDR1 SGHAT and CDR2 FQNNGV. The V gene lost 1 base and the J gene lost 0 bases, with 10 bases spanning the gap. This CDR3 region has 15 residues. CDR3 DNA: TGTGCCAGCAGCTTAGGTACAGAGAGCTCCTACGAGCAGTACTTC. Protein product: CASSLGTESSYEQYF.

The sample holds a few counts of this clonotype. The CDR3 sequence: CASGAGQPYEQYF. CDR3 DNA sequence: TGTGCCAGCGGTGCGGGGCAACCGTACGAGCAGTACTTC. V gene TRBV12-3 or TRBV12-4 combines with J gene TRBJ2-7; D may be TRBD2 (6 bases). CDR3 length: 13 residues. The V end lost 8 bases, the J end lost 4 bases, and 15 bases lay between the germline ends.

This clonotype was detected a few times. The chain uses TRBV10-3 and TRBJ2-1; 16 nucleotides line up with TRBD2. V trimming: 2 bases; J trimming: 12 bases; junction bases outside the gene matches: 7. The CDR3 contains 16 residues. CDR1 is ENHRY and CDR2 is SYGVKD in the germline V gene. The CDR3 sequence is CAISEPGTSGRALQFF. DNA for the CDR3: TGTGCCATCAGTGAGCCCGGGACTAGCGGGAGGGCCCTGCAGTTCTTC.